This TCR beta chain stems from a study of blood T cell repertoires in COVID-19. Unmatched junction bases numbered 5, after V lost 6 bases and J lost 5 bases. The CDR3 has 13 residues. Produced via immunoSEQ multiplex PCR; TCRdb's table is partial and in-frame only. In the table there are roughly 250,000 clones, about 90% of which are singletons. The rearrangement links TRBV12-3 or TRBV12-4 to TRBJ2-5, with 8 positions matching TRBD1. The sequence came from a human donor in a cohort exposed to, infected with or recovered from COVID-19 (not recorded which). The donor label of this sample is uncertain. Sequencing used PBMCs or T cells enriched from blood (not recorded which). For the CDR3, the DNA is TGTGCCAGCAGCTTCAGGGGGCAGGAGACCCAGTACTTC. Encoded protein: CASSFRGQETQYF.